This T cell receptor beta chain emerged from a study of T-cell memory formation after mild COVID-19. Across the whole study: Each donor largely had its own TCR clusters.

The CDR3 is 17 amino acids. Germline lookup yields CDR1 SGHRS and CDR2 YFSETQ. J lost 0 bases, V lost 4 bases, and 10 bases had no gene match. TCRdb re-derived calls from the 5' RACE reads in MiXCR, one entry per CDR3 protein. Among 170,000 or so distinct CDR3 sequences listed, 20% to 25% were seen once. Study-level findings and limits: Clones shrinking between day 15 and 85 showed a balanced CD4/CD8 split, and those that grew later tilted toward CD4+.

As for this clonotype: Its antigen is still unknown.

This chain links TRBV5-1 with TRBJ2-4; 7 positions match TRBD1. This receptor was taken from an adult woman who had mild COVID-19 (a few samples of this study predate the infection). Cell type and time point are not known. Material: PBMCs or a T cell subset sorted from them (not recorded which). This chain's CDR3 is CASSPSRDSAAKNIQYF. The CDR3 nucleotides read TGCGCCAGCAGCCCCTCCCGGGACAGCGCAGCCAAAAACATTCAGTACTTC.